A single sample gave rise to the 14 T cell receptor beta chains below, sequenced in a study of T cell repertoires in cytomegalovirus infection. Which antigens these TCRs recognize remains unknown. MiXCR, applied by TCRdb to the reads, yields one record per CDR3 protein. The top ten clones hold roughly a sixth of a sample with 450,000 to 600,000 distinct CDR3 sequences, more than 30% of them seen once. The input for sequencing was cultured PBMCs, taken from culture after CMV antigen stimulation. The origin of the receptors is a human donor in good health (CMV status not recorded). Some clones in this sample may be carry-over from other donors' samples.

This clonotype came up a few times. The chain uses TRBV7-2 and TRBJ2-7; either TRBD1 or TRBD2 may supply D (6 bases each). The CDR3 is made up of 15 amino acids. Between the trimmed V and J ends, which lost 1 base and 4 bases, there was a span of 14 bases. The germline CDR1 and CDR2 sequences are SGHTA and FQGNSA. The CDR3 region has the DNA TGTGCCAGCAGCTTAGTTCGGGGGCTCAGGTACGAGCAGTACTTC. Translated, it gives CASSLVRGLRYEQYF.

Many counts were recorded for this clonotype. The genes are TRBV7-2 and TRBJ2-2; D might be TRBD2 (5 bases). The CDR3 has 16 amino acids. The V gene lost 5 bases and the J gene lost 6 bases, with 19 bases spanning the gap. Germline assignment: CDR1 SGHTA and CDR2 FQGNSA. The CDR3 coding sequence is TGTGCCAGCAGCGTAAACAGTGGGAGAGGCTCCGGGGAGCTGTTTTTT. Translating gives CASSVNSGRGSGELFF.

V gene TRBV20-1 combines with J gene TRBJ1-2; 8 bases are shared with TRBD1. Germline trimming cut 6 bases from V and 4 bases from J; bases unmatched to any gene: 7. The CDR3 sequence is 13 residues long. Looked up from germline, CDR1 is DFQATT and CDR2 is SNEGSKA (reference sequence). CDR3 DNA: TGCAGTGCCTCGGGACAGGTTATCTATGGCTACACCTTC. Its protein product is CSASGQVIYGYTF.

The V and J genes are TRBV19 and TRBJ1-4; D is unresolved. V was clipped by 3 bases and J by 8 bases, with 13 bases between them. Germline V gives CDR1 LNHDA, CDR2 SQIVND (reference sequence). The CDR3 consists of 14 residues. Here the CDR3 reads CASSISSVREKLFF. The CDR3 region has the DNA TGTGCCAGTAGTATTTCCAGCGTGAGAGAAAAACTGTTTTTT.

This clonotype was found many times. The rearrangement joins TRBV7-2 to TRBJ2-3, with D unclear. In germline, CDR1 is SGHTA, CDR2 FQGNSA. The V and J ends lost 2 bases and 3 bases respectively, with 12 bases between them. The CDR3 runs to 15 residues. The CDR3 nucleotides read TGTGCCAGCAGCTTAATGGGCGGAGAGACAGATACGCAGTATTTT. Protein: CASSLMGGETDTQYF.

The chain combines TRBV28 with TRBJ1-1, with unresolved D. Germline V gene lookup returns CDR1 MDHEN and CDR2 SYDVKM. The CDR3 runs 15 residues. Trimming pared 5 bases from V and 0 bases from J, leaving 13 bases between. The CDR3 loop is CASSPREGLNTEAFF. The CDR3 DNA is TGTGCCAGCAGTCCCCGGGAGGGCCTGAACACTGAAGCTTTCTTT.

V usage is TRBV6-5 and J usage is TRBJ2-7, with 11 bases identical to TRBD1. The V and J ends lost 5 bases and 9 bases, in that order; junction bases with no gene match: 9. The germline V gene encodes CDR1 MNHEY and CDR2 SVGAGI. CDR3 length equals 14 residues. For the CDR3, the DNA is TGTGCCAGCAGTCCCGGACAGGGGGCCTCAGGGCAGTACGTC. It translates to CASSPGQGASGQYV.

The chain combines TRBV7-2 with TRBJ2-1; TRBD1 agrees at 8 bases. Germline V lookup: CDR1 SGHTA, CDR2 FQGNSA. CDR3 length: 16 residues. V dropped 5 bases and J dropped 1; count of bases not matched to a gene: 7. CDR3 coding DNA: TGTGCCAGCAGCCGGGGGACAGGCCATTCCTACAATGAGCAGTTCTTC. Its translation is CASSRGTGHSYNEQFF.

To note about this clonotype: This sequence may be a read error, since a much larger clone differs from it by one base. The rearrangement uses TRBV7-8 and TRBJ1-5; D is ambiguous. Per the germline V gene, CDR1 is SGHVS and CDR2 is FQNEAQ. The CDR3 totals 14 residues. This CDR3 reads CAGSGGYSNQPQHF. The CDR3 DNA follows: TGTGCCGGCAGCGGAGGGTATAGCAATCAGCCCCAGCATTTT.

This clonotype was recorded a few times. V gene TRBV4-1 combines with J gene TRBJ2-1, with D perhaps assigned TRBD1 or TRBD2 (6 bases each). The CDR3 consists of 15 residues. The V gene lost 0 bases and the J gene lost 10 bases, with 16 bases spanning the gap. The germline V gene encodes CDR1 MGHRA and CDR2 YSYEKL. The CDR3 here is CASSQDRGEAREQFF. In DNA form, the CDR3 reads TGCGCCAGCAGCCAAGATAGGGGGGAGGCAAGAGAGCAGTTCTTC.

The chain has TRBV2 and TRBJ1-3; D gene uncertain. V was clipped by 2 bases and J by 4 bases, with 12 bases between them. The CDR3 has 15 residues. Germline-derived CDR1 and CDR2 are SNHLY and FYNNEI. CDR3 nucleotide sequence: TGTGCCAGCAGTGAATGGGCCGGAGAAGGAAACACCATATATTTT. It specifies CASSEWAGEGNTIYF. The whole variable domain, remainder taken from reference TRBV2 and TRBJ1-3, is EPEVTQTPSHQVTQMGQEVILRCVPISNHLYFYWYRQILGQKVEFLVSFYNNEISEKSEIFDDQFSVERPDGSNFTLKIRSTKLEDSAMYFCASSEWAGEGNTIYFGEGSWLTVV.

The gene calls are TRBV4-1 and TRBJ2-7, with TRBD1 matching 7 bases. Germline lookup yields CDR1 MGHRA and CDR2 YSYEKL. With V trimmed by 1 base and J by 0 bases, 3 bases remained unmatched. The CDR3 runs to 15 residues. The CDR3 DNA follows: TGCGCCAGCAGCCAAGCCCGGGACAGCTCCTACGAGCAGTACTTC. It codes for CASSQARDSSYEQYF.

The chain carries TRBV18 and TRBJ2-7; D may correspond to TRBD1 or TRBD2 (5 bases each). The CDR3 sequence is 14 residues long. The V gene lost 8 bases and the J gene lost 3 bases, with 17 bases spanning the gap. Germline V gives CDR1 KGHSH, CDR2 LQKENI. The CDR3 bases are TGTGCCAGCACCTCCCGGGACGGACTCTACGAGCAGTACTTC. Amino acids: CASTSRDGLYEQYF.

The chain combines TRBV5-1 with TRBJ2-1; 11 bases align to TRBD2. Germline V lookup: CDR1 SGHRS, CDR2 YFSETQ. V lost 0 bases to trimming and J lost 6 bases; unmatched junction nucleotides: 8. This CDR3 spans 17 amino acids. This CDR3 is CASSLARGGTSGNEQFF. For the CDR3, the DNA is TGCGCCAGCAGCTTGGCCAGAGGGGGGACTAGCGGCAATGAGCAGTTCTTC.